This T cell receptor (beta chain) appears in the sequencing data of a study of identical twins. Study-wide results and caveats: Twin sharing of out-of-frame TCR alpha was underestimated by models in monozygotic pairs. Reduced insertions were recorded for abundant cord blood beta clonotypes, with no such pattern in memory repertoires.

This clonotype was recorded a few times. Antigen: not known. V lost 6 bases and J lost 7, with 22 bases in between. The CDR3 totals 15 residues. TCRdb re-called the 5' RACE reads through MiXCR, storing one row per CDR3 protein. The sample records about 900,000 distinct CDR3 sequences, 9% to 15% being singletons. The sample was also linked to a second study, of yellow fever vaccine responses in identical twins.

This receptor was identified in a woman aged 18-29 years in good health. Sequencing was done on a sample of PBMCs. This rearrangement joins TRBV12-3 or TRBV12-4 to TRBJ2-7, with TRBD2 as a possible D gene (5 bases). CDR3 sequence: CASSTTRGMSGEQYF. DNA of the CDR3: TGTGCCAGCAGCACCACTAGAGGGATGTCGGGGGAGCAGTACTTC.